A single T cell receptor (beta chain) is shown here with its context. Germline V gene data show CDR1 as SGHRS and CDR2 as YFSETQ. The CDR3 spans 19 residues. The V and J ends lost 0 bases and 4 bases, in that order; junction bases with no gene match: 14. Here immunoSEQ multiplex PCR was the method, and the copy in TCRdb shows in-frame clones only, minus some. The data hold fewer than 55,000 clones, with roughly 94% observed a single time. The data stem from a study of human thymus T cells. The sample comprised blood. The TCR was taken from a boy in the first two years of life with a congenital heart defect but otherwise immunologically healthy. The chain joins TRBV5-1 to TRBJ2-7, with TRBD1 matching 12 bases. The CDR3 loop is CASSLDRDRGQIYGYEQYF. The CDR3 DNA reads as TGCGCCAGCAGCTTGGACCGGGACAGGGGGCAGATATATGGGTACGAGCAGTACTTC.